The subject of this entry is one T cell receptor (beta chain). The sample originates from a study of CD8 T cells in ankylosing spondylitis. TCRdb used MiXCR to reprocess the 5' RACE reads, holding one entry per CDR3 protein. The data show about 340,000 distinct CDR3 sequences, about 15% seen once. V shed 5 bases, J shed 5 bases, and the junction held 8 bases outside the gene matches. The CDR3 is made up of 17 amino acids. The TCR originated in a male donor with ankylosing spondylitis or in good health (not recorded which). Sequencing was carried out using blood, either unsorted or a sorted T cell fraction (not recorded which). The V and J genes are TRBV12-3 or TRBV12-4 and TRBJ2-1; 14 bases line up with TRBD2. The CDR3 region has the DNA TGTGCCAGCAGTCTCCGGACTAGCGGGGGGCCTCACAATGAGCAGTTCTTC. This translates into CASSLRTSGGPHNEQFF.